These 24 T cell receptor beta chains share one sample of origin, sequenced in a study of cytomegalovirus exposure and HLA in healthy donors (TCRdb year 2017). Receptor libraries were prepared by the immunoSEQ multiplex PCR assay. For the multiplex PCR, a mixture combining 60 forward primers for TCR Vbeta segments and 13 reverse primers for TCR Jbeta segments was used. As stored in TCRdb, this immuneACCESS dataset retains in-frame rearrangements with V and J assigned. A fraction of the clones does not appear; measured against another copy, unresolved V genes explain less than half of the discrepancy, and the remainder lacks a known reason. The sample table holds some 140,000 clones, of which 65% to 85% were seen once. Clones ranked in the top ten supply roughly 1% of the sample. The source material was PBMCs. These receptors came from a man aged 18 to 29 in good health and CMV-seronegative.

The V gene is TRBV9, the J gene TRBJ2-2; D is possibly TRBD1 (5 bases). This CDR3 comprises 13 residues. V was clipped by 4 bases and J by 6 bases, with 10 bases between them. Looked up from germline, CDR1 is SGDLS and CDR2 is YYNGEE. CDR3 region: CASSTGHSGELFF. Written as DNA, the CDR3 is TGTGCCAGCAGCACAGGTCACTCCGGGGAGCTGTTTTTT. Full variable domain (missing parts from reference TRBV9 and TRBJ2-2): DSGVTQTPKHLITATGQRVTLRCSPRSGDLSVYWYQQSLDQGLQFLIQYYNGEERAKGNILERFSAQQFPDLHSELNLSSLELGDSALYFCASSTGHSGELFFGEGSRLTVL.

There are a few counts of this clone. The J gene is TRBJ1-4, the V gene TRBV7-9, with D perhaps TRBD1 (5 bases). The length of the CDR3 is 15 residues. Germline V gene sequence: CDR1 SEHNR, CDR2 FQNEAQ (reference sequence). V was trimmed by 4 bases and J by 8 bases, leaving 17 bases between them. The CDR3 loop reads CASSSQGWVGEKLFF. The CDR3 DNA is TGTGCCAGCAGCTCGCAGGGTTGGGTCGGCGAAAAACTGTTTTTT.

In the case of this clone: One end of the junction fails to match germline, which may point to a read error. The rearrangement uses TRBV4-2 and TRBJ1-2, with 8 bases identical to TRBD1. In germline, CDR1 is LGHNA, CDR2 YNFKEQ. CDR3 length: 16 amino acids. The CDR3: CASSKEATGGFYGYTF. CDR3 nucleotide sequence: TGTGCCAGCAGCAAAGAGGCCACAGGGGGATTCTATGGCTACACCTTC.

This clone was seen a handful of times. The gene calls are TRBV6-6 and TRBJ1-6; no clear D. The CDR3 consists of 15 residues. Trimming stripped 4 bases from V and 0 bases from J, with 7 bases between. The germline gives CDR1 MNHNY, CDR2 SVGAGI (reference sequence). The CDR3, as DNA: TGTGCCAGCAGTTCTATGAGCTCCTATAATTCACCCCTCCACTTT. It yields the protein CASSSMSSYNSPLHF.

The gene calls are TRBV7-3 and TRBJ2-3; D perhaps matches TRBD2 (6 bases). The CDR3 runs to 15 residues. Germline V gene data show CDR1 as SGHTA and CDR2 as FQGTGA. Trimming removed 5 bases from V and 4 bases from J, with 16 bases in between. The CDR3 sequence is CASSPRAGPSDTQYF. DNA of the CDR3: TGTGCCAGCAGCCCACGGGCGGGACCATCAGATACGCAGTATTTT.

Turning to this clone: One end of the junction does not line up with germline, which may come from a read error. The chain links TRBV7-9 to TRBJ1-2; perhaps TRBD1 as D (5 bases). CDR3 length equals 17 residues. Per the germline V gene, CDR1 is SEHNR and CDR2 is FQNEAQ (reference sequence). The CDR3 coding sequence is TGTTCCAGCAGCCCCTGGGACTGGCAGGAGGTGCTCTATGGCTACACCTTC. Its translation: CSSSPWDWQEVLYGYTF.

The V gene is TRBV27, the J gene TRBJ1-6; 10 nucleotides agree with TRBD1. Losses at the gene ends were 4 bases for V and 7 bases for J; bases not matched to a gene: 1. The CDR3 consists of 14 residues. Germline V gene data show CDR1 as MNHEY and CDR2 as SMNVEV (reference sequence). This CDR3 reads CASSSGQGNSPLHF. CDR3 in DNA: TGTGCCAGCAGTTCGGGACAGGGGAATTCACCCCTCCACTTT.

This clone was observed a handful of times. The chain carries TRBV2 and TRBJ1-5; TRBD1 is a possible D gene (6 bases). The CDR3 loop spans 15 amino acids. Germline values: CDR1 SNHLY, CDR2 FYNNEI. V was trimmed by 2 bases and J by 0 bases, leaving 8 bases between them. CDR3 sequence reads: CASSELGGSNQPQHF. The DNA of the CDR3 is TGTGCCAGCAGTGAATTAGGGGGTAGCAATCAGCCCCAGCATTTT.

The rearrangement uses TRBV6-4 and TRBJ2-1; D is uncertain. The CDR3 has 13 amino acids. V was cut by 6 bases and J by 9 bases, with 15 bases left in between. The germline gives CDR1 MRHNA, CDR2 SNTAGT. The CDR3: CASRLTSFGEQFF. The CDR3 region has the DNA TGTGCCAGCAGGCTCACTTCGTTCGGTGAGCAGTTCTTC.

This rearrangement joins TRBV4-3 to TRBJ2-7; TRBD1 matches at 8 bases. Trimming at V came to 4 bases and at J to 3 bases, leaving 8 bases not matched to a gene. Per germline, CDR1 LGHNA and CDR2 YSLEER. The CDR3 contains 15 residues. The CDR3 DNA sequence: TGCGCCAGCAGCCTCCGGGCAGGGGGCTTCTACGAGCAGTACTTC. It yields the protein CASSLRAGGFYEQYF.

This sequence joins TRBV29-1 and TRBJ2-2; D is possibly TRBD1 (6 bases). Germline CDR1 SQVTM, CDR2 ANQGSEA. Between the trimmed V and J ends, which lost 7 bases and 7 bases, there was a span of 13 bases. The CDR3 sequence is 12 residues long. In nucleotides, the CDR3 is TGCAGCGCACTCGGGACACTCGGGGAGCTGTTTTTT. This codes for CSALGTLGELFF.

The chain recombines TRBV7-9 with TRBJ2-2; 8 nucleotides match TRBD2. Per germline, CDR1 SEHNR and CDR2 FQNEAQ (reference sequence). This CDR3 has 15 amino acids. V shed 5 bases and J 5 bases; nucleotides not matched to a gene: 7. The CDR3 region has the DNA TGTGCCAGCAGCGAGACGGGGGGGCTGACCGGGGAGCTGTTTTTT. Translating it yields CASSETGGLTGELFF.

The DNA of the CDR3 is TGTGCCAGCAGCGTAGCCGGTTCAGGGGAGACCCAGTACTTC. It yields the protein CASSVAGSGETQYF. The rearrangement links TRBV9 to TRBJ2-5, with D perhaps matching TRBD1 (5 bases). V dropped 0 bases and J dropped 5 bases, with 11 bases sitting between them. From germline, CDR1 is SGDLS and CDR2 YYNGEE. The length of the CDR3 is 14 residues. Using reference TRBV9 and TRBJ2-5 for the parts outside the CDR3, the full variable domain is DSGVTQTPKHLITATGQRVTLRCSPRSGDLSVYWYQQSLDQGLQFLIQYYNGEERAKGNILERFSAQQFPDLHSELNLSSLELGDSALYFCASSVAGSGETQYFGPGTRLLVL.

V is TRBV28 and J is TRBJ1-5, with a possible D match to TRBD1 (6 bases). The CDR3 spans 13 residues. CDR1 is MDHEN, CDR2 SYDVKM, per germline. The V end lost 5 bases, the J end lost 4 bases, and 9 bases lay between the germline ends. The CDR3 coding sequence is TGTGCCAGCAGTCCGACAGGTAATCAGCCCCAGCATTTT. This translates into CASSPTGNQPQHF.

V is TRBV2 and J is TRBJ1-2; 8 positions match TRBD1. This CDR3 contains 13 residues. Trimming at V came to 4 bases and at J to 7 bases, leaving 5 bases not matched to a gene. Looked up from germline, CDR1 is SNHLY and CDR2 is FYNNEI. CDR3 in DNA: TGTGCCAGCAGTGTGCAGGGGGCCAGTGGCTACACCTTC. Its translation is CASSVQGASGYTF.

The gene calls are TRBV2 and TRBJ1-2; tentatively, D is TRBD1 (5 bases). With 1 base removed from V and 4 bases from J, the gap between germline ends came to 13 bases. CDR1 and CDR2 (germline): SNHLY, FYNNEI. This CDR3 comprises 15 residues. The CDR3 loop is CASSEVTVGLYGYTF. The CDR3 DNA reads TGTGCCAGCAGTGAAGTGACAGTGGGACTCTATGGCTACACCTTC.

J is TRBJ2-3 and V is TRBV5-1, with 7 bases aligning to TRBD2. CDR1 is SGHRS and CDR2 is YFSETQ in the germline V gene. Unmatched junction bases numbered 3, after V lost 4 bases and J lost 1 base. The length of the CDR3 is 14 residues. The CDR3 DNA sequence: TGCGCCAGCAGCCCACGGGGGGGCACAGATACGCAGTATTTT. Protein: CASSPRGGTDTQYF.

Points on this clone: Additional DNA sequences in this sample encode the identical CDR3. V gene TRBV5-1 combines with J gene TRBJ1-1; no definite D call. The length of the CDR3 is 13 residues. Trimming removed 1 base at V and 1 base at J, with 5 bases between. The V gene's germline CDR1 is SGHRS and CDR2 YFSETQ. The CDR3 nucleotides read TGCGCCAGCAGCTTGATCAGGAACACTGAAGCTTTCTTT. It codes for CASSLIRNTEAFF.

This clone appeared a few times. The V and J genes are TRBV4-3 and TRBJ2-3; 7 positions match TRBD2. Per germline, CDR1 LGHNA and CDR2 YSLEER. The CDR3 has 15 residues. The junction had 9 bases not matched to a gene; V was cut back by 5 bases and J by 4 bases. CDR3 sequence reads: CASSSRGVVPDTQYF. Written as DNA, the CDR3 is TGCGCCAGCAGCTCCCGGGGGGTGGTGCCAGATACGCAGTATTTT.

The gene calls are TRBV6-6 and TRBJ2-7; 8 bases map to TRBD2. Trimming cost V 7 bases and J 3 bases; bases outside gene matches: 8. The germline gives CDR1 MNHNY, CDR2 SVGAGI (reference sequence). The CDR3 is made up of 14 amino acids. CDR3 residues: CASNQAGALYEQYF. CDR3 in DNA: TGTGCCAGCAACCAAGCGGGGGCCCTCTACGAGCAGTACTTC.

This clone appeared a few times. The chain has TRBV6-6 and TRBJ1-1; possible D gene TRBD1, 5 bases. With 5 bases removed from V and 8 bases from J, the gap between germline ends came to 12 bases. The germline V gene encodes CDR1 MNHNY and CDR2 SVGAGI (reference sequence). CDR3 size: 12 residues. The CDR3 bases are TGTGCCAGCAGTCTGACAGCGTTCGAAGCTTTCTTT. Protein sequence: CASSLTAFEAFF.

This clone was found a few times. This chain joins TRBV6-5 and TRBJ2-7, with a possible D match to TRBD1 (6 bases). Germline CDR1 reads MNHEY; CDR2 reads SVGAGI. There are 13 residues in the CDR3. Trimming took 1 base from V and 5 from J, leaving 9 bases between them. In DNA form, the CDR3 reads TGTGCCAGCAGTTACTTGGGGACAAACGAGCAGTACTTC. Encoded protein: CASSYLGTNEQYF.

This chain links TRBV6-5 with TRBJ2-1; D gene uncertain. This CDR3 contains 15 residues. Germline CDR1 is MNHEY and CDR2 is SVGAGI. V lost 3 bases and J lost 9, with 18 bases in between. The CDR3 nucleotides are TGTGCCAGCAGTTATTTCAGTGCCTCTGATGTTGAGCAGTTCTTC. This gives the protein CASSYFSASDVEQFF.

The V call is TRBV5-1, the J call TRBJ2-2, with 11 bases aligning to TRBD2. The V gene's germline CDR1 is SGHRS and CDR2 YFSETQ. The CDR3 spans 15 residues. Losses at the gene ends were 3 bases for V and 5 bases for J; bases not matched to a gene: 3. CDR3 residues: CASSSLAGGTGELFF. The CDR3 DNA sequence: TGCGCCAGCAGCTCCCTAGCGGGGGGTACCGGGGAGCTGTTTTTT.